A selection of T cell receptor beta chains follows, all from one sample in a study of shared clonotypes between healthy human individuals. Method: immunoSEQ multiplex PCR; TCRdb's copy keeps in-frame clones and lacks some. The sample yields hundreds of thousands of clones, approximately 74% seen once. Sequences were obtained from memory CD4+ T cells sorted from blood. These receptors originate from a woman in her 30s in good health. Both conserved end residues are part of each CDR3. Each record gives: J gene, D gene, CDR3 length, V gene, clone size, CDR3 protein, CDR3 DNA. A D gene is named only where the DNA matches it firmly. Where a row states a size, it is once, few, many or the class of an expanded clone; other rows omit it.

TRBJ1-2	NA	16	TRBV7-2	NA	CASSLAFQGRNYGYTF	TGTGCCAGCAGCTTAGCGTTCCAGGGACGTAACTATGGCTACACCTTC
TRBJ1-5	NA	17	TRBV19	NA	CASSISRGQGRNQPQHF	TGTGCCAGTAGTATCTCGAGGGGTCAGGGTCGCAATCAGCCCCAGCATTTT
TRBJ2-1	TRBD2	14	TRBV5-1	NA	CASSLEREGNEQFF	TGCGCCAGCAGCTTGGAGCGGGAAGGCAATGAGCAGTTCTTC
TRBJ1-5	NA	18	TRBV4-1	once	CASSPRIPGSEGGQPQHF	TGCGCCAGCAGCCCACGTATTCCAGGGTCGGAAGGCGGTCAGCCCCAGCATTTT
TRBJ2-1	TRBD2	14	TRBV28	few	CASCKREAYNEQFF	TGTGCCAGCTGTAAGCGGGAGGCCTACAATGAGCAGTTCTTC
TRBJ2-1	TRBD1	12	TRBV30	NA	CAWSARGLEQFF	TGTGCCTGGAGTGCTAGGGGGCTCGAGCAGTTCTTC
TRBJ1-4	NA	16	TRBV6-5	many	CASSLKDATRGEKLFF	TGTGCCAGCAGTTTGAAAGACGCCACCCGCGGGGAAAAACTGTTTTTT
TRBJ1-4	TRBD1	14	TRBV6-6	NA	CASSNRGTNEKLFF	TGTGCCAGCAGCAACAGGGGAACTAATGAAAAACTGTTTTTT
TRBJ2-5	NA	16	TRBV21-1	NA	CASSEKVGQGQETQYF	TGTGCCAGCAGCGAAAAAGTGGGACAGGGACAAGAGACCCAGTACTTC
TRBJ2-7	TRBD1	15	TRBV27	NA	CASGSGQGRPYEQYF	TGTGCCAGCGGATCTGGACAGGGGAGGCCCTACGAGCAGTACTTC
TRBJ2-5	TRBD2	16	TRBV19	NA	CASSPSSGRAGETQYF	TGTGCCAGTAGTCCAAGTAGCGGGAGGGCCGGGGAGACCCAGTACTTC
TRBJ2-1	NA	14	TRBV30	NA	CAWSVVSGLVEQFF	TGTGCCTGGAGTGTGGTAAGCGGGTTGGTTGAGCAGTTCTTC
TRBJ2-7	TRBD1	15	TRBV25-1	NA	CASRKAGTGGWEQYF	TGTGCCAGCAGGAAAGCCGGGACAGGGGGCTGGGAGCAGTACTTC
TRBJ1-4	NA	14	TRBV10-3	NA	CASSDTGGQEKLFF	TGTGCCAGCAGTGACACCGGGGGTCAGGAAAAACTGTTTTTT
TRBJ2-1	TRBD1	17	TRBV14	NA	CASSQKLRDRDYHEQFF	TGTGCCAGCAGCCAGAAACTCCGGGACAGGGATTACCATGAGCAGTTCTTC
TRBJ1-4	NA	16	TRBV21-1	NA	CASSIPRTGSREKLFF	TGTGCCAGCAGCATTCCCCGGACGGGAAGCAGGGAAAAACTGTTTTTT
TRBJ1-1	NA	13	TRBV6-5	NA	CASSLQGNTEAFF	TGTGCCAGCAGTTTGCAGGGGAACACTGAAGCTTTCTTT
TRBJ2-1	NA	15	TRBV19	NA	CASSIDPGQLNEQFF	TGTGCCAGTAGTATAGATCCCGGGCAGCTCAATGAGCAGTTCTTC
TRBJ1-1	NA	14	TRBV6-5	NA	CASSYKGGQTEAFF	TGTGCCAGCAGTTACAAAGGGGGGCAGACTGAAGCTTTCTTT
TRBJ2-1	TRBD2	16	TRBV5-8	once	CASSTGGPGNYNEQFF	TGTGCCAGCTCAACGGGAGGGCCTGGTAACTACAATGAGCAGTTCTTC
TRBJ2-5	NA	15	TRBV7-9	NA	CASSLEPAAQETQYF	TGTGCCAGCAGCTTAGAGCCAGCCGCCCAAGAGACCCAGTACTTC
TRBJ1-2	NA	16	TRBV18	NA	CASSPADRGTNYGYTF	TGTGCCAGCTCACCAGCAGACCGAGGCACTAACTATGGCTACACCTTC
TRBJ2-7	NA	13	TRBV25-1	NA	CASSRQAGDEQYF	TGTGCCAGCAGTCGTCAGGCAGGGGACGAGCAGTACTTC
TRBJ2-3	NA	19	TRBV6-1	NA	CASSERAGLGSLWTDTQYF	TGTGCCAGCAGTGAACGTGCAGGGTTGGGTAGTTTGTGGACAGATACGCAGTATTTT
TRBJ1-4	NA	17	TRBV10-1	NA	CASSVNYEDLINEKLFF	TGCGCCAGCAGTGTAAATTACGAGGACCTGATAAATGAAAAACTGTTTTTT
TRBJ2-7	NA	17	TRBV11-2	NA	CASSQLSPATVSYEQYF	TGTGCCAGCAGCCAACTTTCCCCTGCGACAGTTAGCTACGAGCAGTACTTC
TRBJ2-3	NA	17	TRBV7-8	NA	CASSVYSANKRTDTQYF	TGTGCCAGCAGCGTCTACTCGGCGAACAAACGCACAGATACGCAGTATTTT
TRBJ1-5	NA	13	TRBV28	once	CASTQGKWQPQHF	TGTGCCAGCACGCAGGGGAAATGGCAGCCCCAGCATTTT
TRBJ2-5	NA	12	TRBV5-1	few	CASRLGTETQYF	TGCGCCAGCAGGTTGGGGACGGAGACCCAGTACTTC
TRBJ2-3	TRBD2	17	TRBV5-8	NA	CASSLVTSGSRGDTQYF	TGTGCCAGCAGCTTGGTGACTAGCGGGAGTCGGGGAGATACGCAGTATTTT
TRBJ1-1	NA	13	TRBV29-1	few	CSISRVHNTEAFF	TGCAGCATCTCCCGGGTACATAACACTGAAGCTTTCTTT
TRBJ2-3	NA	16	TRBV5-1	NA	CASSLTQGPSLDTQYF	TGCGCCAGCAGCTTGACCCAGGGTCCGAGTCTAGATACGCAGTATTTT
TRBJ1-1	TRBD1	14	TRBV19	few	CASRTIQGRTEAFF	TGTGCCAGTAGAACGATACAGGGGAGGACTGAAGCTTTCTTT
TRBJ1-2	NA	14	TRBV6-6	NA	CASTPPGLLYGYTF	TGTGCCAGCACCCCTCCCGGGCTTCTATATGGCTACACCTTC
TRBJ2-6	NA	16	TRBV19	NA	CASSILDNSGANVLTF	TGTGCCAGTAGTATCCTGGATAACTCTGGGGCCAACGTCCTGACTTTC
TRBJ1-1	TRBD1	15	TRBV9	NA	CASSPRTGGAGEAFF	TGTGCCAGCAGCCCGAGGACAGGGGGCGCAGGGGAAGCTTTCTTT
TRBJ2-7	NA	12	TRBV6-4	NA	CASKGLVYEQYF	TGTGCCAGCAAGGGACTGGTCTACGAGCAGTACTTC
TRBJ2-3	TRBD2	15	TRBV29-1	NA	CSVWIAGGPSDTQYF	TGCAGCGTCTGGATAGCGGGAGGGCCCTCAGATACGCAGTATTTT
TRBJ1-5	TRBD1	16	TRBV6-6	NA	CASTDGQGRPDQPQHF	TGTGCCAGCACCGATGGACAGGGCCGGCCCGATCAGCCCCAGCATTTT
TRBJ2-6	NA	13	TRBV28	few	CASSPGGTNVLTF	TGTGCCAGCAGTCCCGGGGGCACCAACGTCCTGACTTTC
TRBJ1-2	NA	15	TRBV2	few	CASSEASRAGGGYTF	TGTGCCAGCAGTGAAGCGTCGAGGGCAGGAGGGGGCTACACCTTC
TRBJ2-5	NA	16	TRBV2	NA	CASRRPGRGWQETQYF	TGTGCCAGCAGGAGACCTGGTAGAGGGTGGCAAGAGACCCAGTACTTC
TRBJ2-1	TRBD2	15	TRBV5-1	NA	CASSWTSGTYNEQFF	TGCGCCAGCAGCTGGACTAGCGGGACCTACAATGAGCAGTTCTTC
TRBJ1-1	NA	13	TRBV29-1	NA	CSAAPQVNTEAFF	TGCAGCGCTGCACCCCAGGTGAACACTGAAGCTTTCTTT
TRBJ2-5	TRBD1	18	TRBV27	once	CASRPGTGTPKPQETQYF	TGTGCCAGCAGGCCCGGGACAGGGACCCCTAAACCCCAAGAGACCCAGTACTTC
TRBJ2-7	NA	14	TRBV27	NA	CASSLRQAGYEQYF	TGTGCCAGCAGTTTACGACAGGCCGGCTACGAGCAGTACTTC
TRBJ2-7	NA	16	TRBV6-6	NA	CASIPKVGGGFYEQYF	TGTGCCAGCATCCCAAAGGTGGGGGGAGGTTTTTACGAGCAGTACTTC
TRBJ1-2	NA	13	TRBV28	NA	CASSAGRAYGYTF	TGTGCCAGCAGTGCGGGGCGCGCCTATGGCTACACCTTC
TRBJ2-7	NA	15	TRBV9	few	CASSVGGTATYEQYF	TGTGCCAGCAGCGTAGGTGGGACCGCCACCTACGAGCAGTACTTC
TRBJ1-1	NA	11	TRBV7-8	few	CASIRNTEAFF	TGTGCCAGCATCCGTAACACTGAAGCTTTCTTT
TRBJ2-7	NA	11	TRBV6-5	NA	CASDRYYEQYF	TGTGCCAGCGACAGGTACTACGAGCAGTACTTC
TRBJ2-1	TRBD1	16	TRBV5-4	few	CASSLGGGQGYNEQFF	TGTGCCAGCAGCTTGGGCGGGGGACAGGGTTACAATGAGCAGTTCTTC
TRBJ1-1	NA	13	TRBV5-1	NA	CASSPNLDTEAFF	TGCGCCAGCAGCCCAAACCTCGACACTGAAGCTTTCTTT
TRBJ2-7	NA	15	TRBV27	NA	CASSLSFSGSYEQYF	TGTGCCAGCAGTTTAAGTTTTTCCGGATCCTACGAGCAGTACTTC
TRBJ1-2	NA	15	TRBV27	few	CASSWGDPSGYGYTF	TGTGCCAGCAGTTGGGGGGATCCGTCGGGCTATGGCTACACCTTC